A selection of T cell receptor beta chains follows, all from one sample in a study of cytomegalovirus exposure and HLA in healthy donors. Produced via immunoSEQ multiplex PCR; TCRdb's table is partial and in-frame only. Counted here are some 160,000 clones, about 85% occurring once; the ten biggest clones make up about 2.5%. Sequenced: PBMCs. The receptors were gathered from a man aged 25-45 years in good health and CMV-seropositive. The CDR3 runs from the conserved cysteine through the conserved F or W. D genes are given only for firm matches. Rows give clone size only sometimes, using once, few, many, or a class for an expanded clone.

abundance	v_gene	j_gene	d_gene	CDR3nt	CDR3aa
.	TRBV11-3	TRBJ2-1	.	TGTGCCAGCAGCTTAGATGGCAGGCTAATCTACAATGAGCAGTTCTTC	CASSLDGRLIYNEQFF
.	TRBV11-3	TRBJ1-5	.	TGTGCCAGCAGCTTAGATTGGGGGGAGCCCCAGCATTTT	CASSLDWGEPQHF
.	TRBV19	TRBJ1-5	TRBD1	TGTGCCAGTAGTCGCCCAGGGGGTCTTCAAGATCAGCCCCAGCATTTT	CASSRPGGLQDQPQHF
few	TRBV5-8	TRBJ1-1	TRBD1	TGTGCCAGCAGCATTACCGGGACAGTAAGGACTGAAGCTTTCTTT	CASSITGTVRTEAFF
.	TRBV7-2	TRBJ2-2	TRBD2	TGTGCCAGCAGCTTTAGCGGGACCGGGGAGCTGTTTTTT	CASSFSGTGELFF
once	TRBV30	TRBJ2-4	.	TGTGCCTGGAGTGAAGGGGTGGTTCAGTACTTC	CAWSEGVVQYF
.	TRBV30	TRBJ1-6	.	TGTGCCTGGAGTGTAGGAGAGGCCTATAATTCACCCCTCCACTTT	CAWSVGEAYNSPLHF
.	TRBV2	TRBJ2-3	TRBD2	TGTGCCAGCAGGGACGGGACTAGCGGTTTACTATATACGCAGTATTTT	CASRDGTSGLLYTQYF
.	TRBV27	TRBJ2-7	.	TGTGCCAGCAGTTCCGGGAGCGTGAACGAGCAGTACTTC	CASSSGSVNEQYF
.	TRBV6-1	TRBJ2-1	.	TGTGCCAGCAGGACGACAGTTAGCTCCTACAATGAGCAGTTCTTC	CASRTTVSSYNEQFF
.	TRBV9	TRBJ2-1	TRBD1	TGTGCCAGCAGCTTGACAGGGCTCGGCAATGAGCAGTTCTTC	CASSLTGLGNEQFF
.	TRBV10-3	TRBJ1-1	.	TGTGCCATCAGTGAGCGCGGGAACACTGAAGCTTTCTTT	CAISERGNTEAFF